This entry describes one T cell receptor (beta chain). This CDR3 is 15 amino acids long. Germline V CDR1 and CDR2: LNHDA, SQIVND (reference sequence). Trimming at V came to 3 bases and at J to 1 base, leaving 4 bases not matched to a gene. Regarding treatment: preoperative locoregional IRX-2 cytokine immunotherapy. This phase Ib study tested locoregional IRX-2 cytokine immunotherapy given before surgery. The data belong to a study of preoperative IRX-2 immunotherapy in early breast cancer. Clones were read by immunoSEQ multiplex PCR, and TCRdb kept only the in-frame ones, dropping some. The data contain roughly 42,000 clones, 77% of them singletons.

The chain joins TRBV19 to TRBJ2-3, with TRBD2 matching 7 bases. The sample was tumor tissue, taken after IRX-2 immunotherapy. The source is a human donor with breast cancer. The CDR3 coding sequence is TGTGCCAGTAGTATTGCAGCGGGACGCACAGATACGCAGTATTTT. It translates to CASSIAAGRTDTQYF.